Below are 9 T cell receptor beta chains sequenced from a single sample in a study of regulatory T cells in long-lasting Graves disease. Sequencing libraries for TCR beta were prepared with iRepertoire HTBI primers and Arm-PCR of CDR3 regions. TCRdb reanalysed the multiplex PCR reads using MiXCR and keeps one entry per CDR3 protein. The profile shows approximately 300,000 distinct CDR3 sequences, roughly 18% of them singletons. The time point: newly diagnosed GD, antithyroid drugs for less than 3 months. Scientists built the TCR library using RNA that was extracted from PBMCs. This specimen was peripheral blood mononuclear cells (PBMCs), taken at new diagnosis, from a patient treated with antithyroid drugs. The receptor set was obtained from a female donor with Graves disease.

At least ten counts were recorded for this clonotype. At one boundary the junction diverges from the germline segment, which might be a read error. The chain joins TRBV28 to TRBJ1-2, with TRBD1 matching 9 bases. CDR3 length: 14 amino acids. Germline CDR1 reads MDHEN; CDR2 reads SYDVKM. Here the CDR3 DNA reads TGTGCCTGCCTCCGTCGGACAGGGGCCATTGGCTGCACCTTC. Protein sequence: CACLRRTGAIGCTF.

This clonotype was detected many times. The chain has TRBV6-1 and TRBJ2-7; TRBD1 aligns across 8 bases. CDR1 and CDR2 (germline): MNHNS, SASEGT. This CDR3 spans 14 amino acids. V shed 5 bases and J 2 bases; nucleotides not matched to a gene: 5. The CDR3 is CASSNRDRPYEQYF. CDR3 bases: TGTGCCAGCAGTAACCGGGACAGGCCCTACGAGCAGTACTTC.

This clonotype has a count of ten or more. The chain combines TRBV5-4 with TRBJ2-5; D may correspond to TRBD1 or TRBD2 (5 bases each). CDR1 is SGHNT and CDR2 is YYREEE in the germline V gene (reference sequence). The CDR3 covers 14 residues. Between the trimmed V and J ends, which lost 4 bases and 9 bases, there was a span of 19 bases. Here the CDR3 reads CASSPPRARRAQYF. The CDR3 coding sequence is TGTGCCAGCAGCCCCCCCAGGGCCAGGCGGGCCCAGTACTTC.

The gene calls are TRBV28 and TRBJ1-4, with a tentative D call TRBD1 (5 bases). CDR3 length equals 15 residues. V lost 6 bases and J lost 8, with 19 bases in between. Germline V gene data show CDR1 as MDHEN and CDR2 as SYDVKM. The CDR3, as DNA: TGTGCCAGCAGATCACCAGGGCCTTCTCTAGAAAAACTGTTTTTT. The encoded protein is CASRSPGPSLEKLFF.

The chain joins TRBV2 to TRBJ2-1; possibly TRBD1 or TRBD2 for D (5 bases each). Germline CDR1 SNHLY, CDR2 FYNNEI. This CDR3 comprises 15 residues. The V end lost 5 bases, the J end lost 0 bases, and 11 bases lay between the germline ends. The CDR3 is CASSWDGSSYNEQFF. Here the CDR3 DNA reads TGTGCCAGCAGTTGGGACGGAAGCTCCTACAATGAGCAGTTCTTC.

This clonotype was counted many times. The chain combines TRBV2 with TRBJ2-2; the D gene is possibly TRBD1 (5 bases). Trimming removed 5 bases from V and 6 bases from J, with 13 bases in between. Germline V lookup: CDR1 SNHLY, CDR2 FYNNEI. The length of the CDR3 is 14 residues. The CDR3 region has the DNA TGTGCCAGCAGTAGGGGCCTATCTTCCGGGGAGCTGTTTTTT. The encoded protein is CASSRGLSSGELFF.

This clonotype was counted ten times or more. The V call is TRBV5-1, the J call TRBJ1-1, with TRBD1 as a possible D gene (5 bases). V lost 0 bases and J 1 base, leaving 10 bases between the germline ends. Germline V CDR1 and CDR2: SGHRS, YFSETQ. The CDR3 runs to 15 residues. Here the CDR3 DNA reads TGCGCCAGCAGCTTGGCGGGGGGGGGGAACACTGAAGCTTTCTTT. Protein product: CASSLAGGGNTEAFF.

This clonotype was counted a few times. This sequence joins TRBV19 and TRBJ1-4; 7 bases are shared with TRBD1. V was clipped by 1 base and J by 5 bases; unmatched bases: 7. Germline loops: CDR1 LNHDA, CDR2 SQIVND (reference sequence). There are 16 residues in the CDR3. CDR3 loop: CASSIGAGTANEKLFF. CDR3 nucleotide sequence: TGTGCCAGTAGTATAGGGGCCGGGACAGCGAATGAAAAACTGTTTTTT.

Ten or more counts support this clonotype. The chain carries TRBV12-3 or TRBV12-4 and TRBJ2-1, with 10 bases fitting TRBD2. The CDR3 loop spans 19 amino acids. V was clipped by 3 bases and J by 0 bases; unmatched bases: 11. CDR3 nucleotide sequence: TGTGCCAGCAGTTTGCAGCGGCTAGCGGGAGCTTACTCCTACAATGAGCAGTTCTTC. It codes for CASSLQRLAGAYSYNEQFF.